This passage covers 14 T cell receptor beta chains from one sample sequenced in a study of control samples from healthy donors and cancer patients (dated by TCRdb to 2020 to 2021). Library generation was performed with the immunoSEQ multiplex PCR assay. Drawn from immuneACCESS, this table holds only the in-frame rearrangements with V and J called that TCRdb kept. Clones are partly lost; checked studies trace under half to an unresolved V gene and leave the rest unexplained. In all, the sample holds about 92,000 clones, and roughly four fifths of those were seen once. Around 10% of the sample rests with the top ten. Sequenced input: blood. Source of these receptors: an older woman in good health.

The chain combines TRBV14 with TRBJ1-4; D call uncertain. The V gene's germline CDR1 is SGHDN and CDR2 FVKESK. There are 16 residues in the CDR3. V shed 0 bases and J shed 2 bases, with 10 bases lying between them. CDR3 sequence (DNA): TGTGCCAGCAGCCAAGATTGGTGGGAGACTAATGAAAAACTGTTTTTT. It codes for CASSQDWWETNEKLFF. The full variable domain, in which reference TRBV14 and TRBJ1-4 provide the parts outside the CDR3, is EAGVTQFPSHSVIEKGQTVTLRCDPISGHDNLYWYRRVMGKEIKFLLHFVKESKQDESGMPNNRFLAERTGGTYSTLKVQPAELEDSGVYFCASSQDWWETNEKLFFGSGTQLSVL.

The chain uses TRBV5-1 and TRBJ2-1; D is ambiguous. The CDR3 spans 15 residues. Trimming removed 0 bases from V and 7 bases from J, with 14 bases in between. Per germline, CDR1 SGHRS and CDR2 YFSETQ. The DNA of the CDR3 is TGCGCCAGCAGCTTGGCCGGCCTTTTGGGGAATGAGCAGTTCTTC. This gives the protein CASSLAGLLGNEQFF.

This clone was detected a few times. This chain links TRBV5-8 with TRBJ1-6; D gene unclear. The CDR3 runs 13 residues. Germline V gene data show CDR1 as SGHTS and CDR2 as YDEGEE. Trimming stripped 5 bases from V and 10 bases from J, with 13 bases between. In DNA form, the CDR3 reads TGTGCCAGCAGTTCCGTAAGAGTCTCACCCCTCCACTTT. Amino acids: CASSSVRVSPLHF.

This chain uses TRBV5-5 with TRBJ1-1; D gene ambiguous. V was trimmed by 4 bases and J by 11 bases, leaving 15 bases between them. The CDR3 loop spans 12 amino acids. The germline V gene has CDR1 SGHKS and CDR2 YYEKEE (reference sequence). This CDR3 is CASSLAFGGAFF. Written as DNA, the CDR3 is TGTGCCAGCAGCCTAGCGTTCGGTGGGGCTTTCTTT.

This sequence joins TRBV7-2 and TRBJ2-1; no definite D call. Germline lookup yields CDR1 SGHTA and CDR2 FQGNSA. There are 13 residues in the CDR3. Trimming pared 5 bases from V and 2 bases from J, leaving 7 bases between. The CDR3 sequence is CASSIPPYNEQFF. CDR3 nucleotide sequence: TGTGCCAGCAGCATCCCCCCCTACAATGAGCAGTTCTTC.

V and J are TRBV16 and TRBJ1-1; 7 nucleotides match TRBD1. V lost 5 bases, J lost 1 base, and 7 bases stayed unmatched. The length of the CDR3 is 15 residues. In germline, CDR1 is KGHSY, CDR2 FQNENV. The CDR3 nucleotides read TGTGCCAGCAGCACCCCGGGACAGAAGAACACTGAAGCTTTCTTT. Translating gives CASSTPGQKNTEAFF. Filled out from reference TRBV16 and TRBJ1-1, the complete variable domain reads GEEVAQTPKHLVRGEGQKAKLYCAPIKGHSYVFWYQQVLKNEFKFLISFQNENVFDETGMPKERFSAKCLPNSPCSLEIQATKLEDSAVYFCASSTPGQKNTEAFFGQGTRLTVV.

V gene TRBV19 combines with J gene TRBJ1-5, with a tentative D call TRBD1 (6 bases). The length of the CDR3 is 16 residues. CDR1 and CDR2 from the germline V gene are LNHDA and SQIVND (reference sequence). Trimming cost V 1 base and J 4 bases, with 14 bases left between them. Written as DNA, the CDR3 is TGTGCCAGTAGTATAGTTTTTACGCAGGGGAATCAGCCCCAGCATTTT. The encoded protein is CASSIVFTQGNQPQHF.

This clone occurred once. The rearrangement joins TRBV21-1 to TRBJ1-1. TRBV21-1 is a known pseudogene. CDR3 length: 14 residues. CDR3 coding DNA: TGTGCCAGCAGCAATGACCCTCCTTACACTGAAGCTTTCTTT. This codes for CASSNDPPYTEAFF.

This sequence joins TRBV3-1 (or the pseudogene TRBV3-2) and TRBJ2-2; 8 nucleotides align to TRBD2. The CDR3 runs to 18 residues. Germline values: CDR1 LGHDT, CDR2 YNNKEL (reference sequence). V shed 0 bases, J shed 5 bases, and the junction held 11 bases outside the gene matches. The CDR3 region is CASSQEAPVAGRTGELFF. CDR3 nucleotide sequence: TGTGCCAGCAGCCAAGAGGCGCCGGTAGCGGGAAGAACCGGGGAGCTGTTTTTT.

The rearrangement links TRBV12-5 to TRBJ1-2; 8 nucleotides line up with TRBD1. This CDR3 has 18 residues. Per germline, CDR1 LGHNT and CDR2 FRNRAP. The ends lost 3 bases at V and 8 bases at J; junction bases unmatched: 20. CDR3 region: CASGFTKWEGRGQEGYTF. Here the CDR3 DNA reads TGTGCTAGTGGTTTCACCAAGTGGGAGGGCAGGGGGCAGGAGGGCTACACCTTC.

The gene calls are TRBV4-3 and TRBJ1-4; 9 bases are shared with TRBD1. CDR3 size: 14 residues. After removal of 1 base from V and 6 bases from J, the junction contained 0 bases not matched to a gene. Germline V CDR1 and CDR2: LGHNA, YSLEER. Written as DNA, the CDR3 is TGCGCCAGCAGCCAAGGGACAGGGGATGAAAAACTGTTTTTT. It encodes CASSQGTGDEKLFF.

The chain is built from TRBV18 and TRBJ1-5; 9 bases line up with TRBD1. Per germline, CDR1 KGHSH and CDR2 LQKENI. This CDR3 contains 15 residues. The ends lost 2 bases at V and 4 bases at J; junction bases unmatched: 3. The CDR3 is CASSPGTGRNQPQHF. The CDR3 bases are TGTGCCAGCTCACCAGGGACAGGGAGGAATCAGCCCCAGCATTTT.

This clone was detected only once. The chain joins TRBV18 to TRBJ1-1, with a possible D match to TRBD1 (6 bases). Germline CDR1 KGHSH, CDR2 LQKENI. The V and J ends lost 2 bases and 1 base respectively, with 11 bases between them. The CDR3 runs to 15 residues. As DNA, the CDR3 is TGTGCCAGCTCACCATTCGACAGGAAGAACACTGAAGCTTTCTTT. Encoded protein: CASSPFDRKNTEAFF.

The CDR3 region is CASSYGGFNTEAFF. DNA for the CDR3: TGTGCCAGCAGTTACGGGGGGTTTAACACTGAAGCTTTCTTT. This rearrangement joins TRBV6-5 to TRBJ1-1; D might be TRBD1 (5 bases). The V and J ends lost 2 bases and 2 bases respectively, with 9 bases between them. CDR1 and CDR2 (germline): MNHEY, SVGAGI. The CDR3 is made up of 14 amino acids.